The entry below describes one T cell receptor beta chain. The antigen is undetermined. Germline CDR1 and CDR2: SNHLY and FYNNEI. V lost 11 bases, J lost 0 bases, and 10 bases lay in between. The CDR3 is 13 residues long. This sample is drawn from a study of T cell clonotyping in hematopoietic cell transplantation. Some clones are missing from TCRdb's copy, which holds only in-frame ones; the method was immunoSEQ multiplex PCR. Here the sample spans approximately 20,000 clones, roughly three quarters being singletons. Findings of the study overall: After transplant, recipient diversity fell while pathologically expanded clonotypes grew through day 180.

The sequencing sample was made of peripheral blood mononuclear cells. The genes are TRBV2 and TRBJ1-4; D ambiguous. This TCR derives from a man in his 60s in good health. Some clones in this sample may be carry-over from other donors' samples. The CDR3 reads CASEGATNEKLFF. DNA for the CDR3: TGTGCCTCGGAGGGCGCAACTAATGAAAAACTGTTTTTT.